This T cell receptor beta chain was recorded in a study of T cells in Graves' hyperthyroidism and ophthalmopathy. V dropped 1 base and J dropped 8 bases, with 21 bases sitting between them. Germline V CDR1 and CDR2: SGHRS, YFSETQ. The CDR3 runs 16 residues. Using RNA transcripts as the source, TCR beta CDR3 regions were amplified. Researchers ran a first-round RT-PCR on the TCR CDR3 using the HTBI primer set. Via MiXCR, TCRdb re-called the multiplex PCR reads, giving one row per CDR3 protein. Of 700,000 to 850,000 distinct CDR3 sequences in the sample, just over 35% were seen once. This chain links TRBV5-1 with TRBJ2-5, with D unclear. This sequence originates from a middle-aged woman with Graves' hyperthyroidism. Sequences were obtained from blood. The chain's CDR3 is CASSLTELNRADTQYF. DNA of the CDR3: TGCGCCAGCAGCTTGACAGAATTGAACCGGGCAGATACCCAGTACTTC. Full variable domain (missing parts from reference TRBV5-1 and TRBJ2-5): KAGVTQTPRYLIKTRGQQVTLSCSPISGHRSVSWYQQTPGQGLQFLFEYFSETQRNKGNFPGRFSGRQFSNSRSEMNVSTLELGDSALYLCASSLTELNRADTQYFGPGTRLLVL.